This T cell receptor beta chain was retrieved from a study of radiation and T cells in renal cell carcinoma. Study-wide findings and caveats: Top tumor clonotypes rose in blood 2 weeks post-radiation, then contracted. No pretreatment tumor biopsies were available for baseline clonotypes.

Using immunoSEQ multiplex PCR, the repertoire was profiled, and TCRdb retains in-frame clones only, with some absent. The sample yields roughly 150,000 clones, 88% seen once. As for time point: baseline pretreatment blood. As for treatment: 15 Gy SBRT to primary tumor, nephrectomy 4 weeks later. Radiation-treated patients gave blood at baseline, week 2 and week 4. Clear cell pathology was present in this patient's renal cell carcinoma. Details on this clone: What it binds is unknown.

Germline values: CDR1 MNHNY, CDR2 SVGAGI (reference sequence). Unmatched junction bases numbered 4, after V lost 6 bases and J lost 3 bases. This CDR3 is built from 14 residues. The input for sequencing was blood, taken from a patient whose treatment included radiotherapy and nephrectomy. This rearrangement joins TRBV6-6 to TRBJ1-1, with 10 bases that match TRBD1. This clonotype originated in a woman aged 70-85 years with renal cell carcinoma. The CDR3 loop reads CASSPDRGYTEAFF. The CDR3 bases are TGTGCCAGCAGCCCGGACAGGGGGTACACTGAAGCTTTCTTT.